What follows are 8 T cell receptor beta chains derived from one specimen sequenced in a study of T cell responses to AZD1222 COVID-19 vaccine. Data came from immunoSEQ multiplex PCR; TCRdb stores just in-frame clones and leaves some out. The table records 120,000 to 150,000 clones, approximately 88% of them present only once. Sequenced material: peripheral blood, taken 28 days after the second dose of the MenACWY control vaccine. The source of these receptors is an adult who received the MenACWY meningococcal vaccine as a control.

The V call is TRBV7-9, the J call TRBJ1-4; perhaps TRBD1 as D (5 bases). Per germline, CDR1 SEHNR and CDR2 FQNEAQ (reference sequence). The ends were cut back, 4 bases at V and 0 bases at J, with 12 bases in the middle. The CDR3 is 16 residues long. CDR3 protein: CASSYRQSATNEKLFF. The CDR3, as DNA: TGTGCCAGCAGCTACCGACAGTCTGCAACTAATGAAAAACTGTTTTTT.

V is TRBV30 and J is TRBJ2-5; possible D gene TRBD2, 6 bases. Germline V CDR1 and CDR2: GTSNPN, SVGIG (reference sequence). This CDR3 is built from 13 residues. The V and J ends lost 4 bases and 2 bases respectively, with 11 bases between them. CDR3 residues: CAWNGLPQETQYF. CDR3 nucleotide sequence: TGTGCCTGGAATGGACTACCGCAAGAGACCCAGTACTTC.

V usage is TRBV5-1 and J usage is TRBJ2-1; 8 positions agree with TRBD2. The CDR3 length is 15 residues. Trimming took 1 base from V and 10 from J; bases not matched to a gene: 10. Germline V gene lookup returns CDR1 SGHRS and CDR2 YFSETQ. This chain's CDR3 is CASSLRTSLGEEQFF. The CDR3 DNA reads TGCGCCAGCAGCTTGAGGACTAGCTTGGGGGAGGAGCAGTTCTTC.

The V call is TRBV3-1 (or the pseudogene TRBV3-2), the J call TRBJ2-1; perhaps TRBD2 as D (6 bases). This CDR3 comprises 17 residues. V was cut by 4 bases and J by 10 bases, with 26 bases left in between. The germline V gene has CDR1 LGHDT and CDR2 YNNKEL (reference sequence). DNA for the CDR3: TGTGCCAGCAGCCCCCTCCAGCTGCACTTGGGAGGTGGGGAGCAGTTCTTC. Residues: CASSPLQLHLGGGEQFF.

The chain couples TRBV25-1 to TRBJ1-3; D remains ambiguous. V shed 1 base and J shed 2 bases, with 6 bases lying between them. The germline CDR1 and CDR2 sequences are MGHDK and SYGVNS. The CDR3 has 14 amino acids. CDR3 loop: CASSEWKAGNTIYF. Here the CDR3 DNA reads TGTGCCAGCAGTGAATGGAAGGCTGGAAACACCATATATTTT.

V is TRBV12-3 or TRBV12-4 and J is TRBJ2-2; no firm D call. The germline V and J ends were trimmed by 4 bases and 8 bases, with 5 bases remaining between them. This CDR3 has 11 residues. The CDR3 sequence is CASSSPGELFF. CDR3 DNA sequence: TGTGCCAGCAGTTCGCCTGGGGAGCTGTTTTTT.

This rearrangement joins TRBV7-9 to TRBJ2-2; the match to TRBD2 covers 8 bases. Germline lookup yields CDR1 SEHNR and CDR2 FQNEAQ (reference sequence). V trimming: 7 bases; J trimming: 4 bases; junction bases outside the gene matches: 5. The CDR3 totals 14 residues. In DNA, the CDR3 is TGTGCCAGCATCGGCGGGAGGTTCACCGGGGAGCTGTTTTTT. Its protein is CASIGGRFTGELFF.

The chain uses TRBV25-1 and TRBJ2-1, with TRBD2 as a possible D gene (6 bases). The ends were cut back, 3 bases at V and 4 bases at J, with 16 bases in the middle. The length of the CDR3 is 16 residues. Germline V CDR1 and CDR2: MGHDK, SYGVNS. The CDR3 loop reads CASSDLSRRGYNEQFF. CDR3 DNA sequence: TGTGCCAGCAGTGACCTCTCTCGGCGGGGTTACAATGAGCAGTTCTTC.